This TCR beta chain was sequenced in a study of blood T cell repertoires in COVID-19. Study-wide context: Acute and convalescent COVID-19 samples came from the United States, Italy and Spain. The analysed material was cDNA or gDNA that came from T cells, B-cell-depleted T cells, or PBMCs.

V was shortened by 2 bases and J by 5 bases, with 15 bases between the two germline ends. Germline V gene sequence: CDR1 MGHRA, CDR2 YSYEKL. There are 15 residues in the CDR3. As processed by the authors: Amplification from reference gene primers served as the basis for estimated nucleated cell counts. Profiled with immunoSEQ multiplex PCR; TCRdb holds only in-frame clones, not every one. V, J and clone size are taken as reported in that table, and D and trimming were inferred from the DNA itself. The sample contains about 130,000 clones, about 94% of which appear only once. Enrolled during active infection, Seattle patients were then followed longitudinally.

The sequence was obtained from a man aged 50-60 years with COVID-19, enrolled during active disease. This chain connects TRBV4-1 to TRBJ2-5, with D tentatively TRBD1 (5 bases). The sample was peripheral blood. This chain's CDR3 is CASSQTGANGETQYF. The DNA of the CDR3 is TGCGCCAGCAGCCAAACAGGTGCCAATGGGGAGACCCAGTACTTC.